These 20 T cell receptor beta chains share one sample of origin, sequenced in a study of PD-1 blockade in classical Hodgkin lymphoma (dated by TCRdb to the early 2020s). The time point label for this specimen denotes: cycle 1 day 1 (C1D1), immediately before nivolumab initiation. Every trial patient had relapsed after autologous stem cell transplantation, and cohorts A, B and C differed in prior brentuximab vedotin exposure. The protocol used for the library was the immunoSEQ multiplex PCR assay. TCRdb limited this immuneACCESS table to in-frame rearrangements with V and J called. A share of clones is missing; checked studies link under half to unresolved V genes, and the rest is unexplained. This sample holds tens of thousands of clones; over 55% were observed only once. Approximately 3% of the sample rests with the top ten. The sample was peripheral blood mononuclear cells (PBMCs), taken at baseline. The receptors originated from a human donor with classical Hodgkin lymphoma.

The chain carries TRBV7-2 and TRBJ1-2, with a tentative D call TRBD1 (6 bases). The CDR3 length is 13 residues. Germline lookup yields CDR1 SGHTA and CDR2 FQGNSA. Trimming cost V 4 bases and J 5 bases, with 11 bases left between them. The CDR3 nucleotides read TGTGCCAGCAGCTATTCGGGGGCTTATGGCTACACCTTC. Translated, it gives CASSYSGAYGYTF. Full variable domain (remainder filled in from reference TRBV7-2 and TRBJ1-2): GAGVSQSPSNKVTEKGKDVELRCDPISGHTALYWYRQSLGQGLEFLIYFQGNSAPDKSGLPSDRFSAERTGGSVSTLTIQRTQQEDSAVYLCASSYSGAYGYTFGSGTRLTVV.

CDR3 in amino acids: CASSRQENQPQHF. The CDR3 DNA reads TGTGCCAGCAGTCGACAGGAGAATCAGCCCCAGCATTTT. This rearrangement joins TRBV7-9 to TRBJ1-5; a weak D match, TRBD1 (6 bases). Per germline, CDR1 SEHNR and CDR2 FQNEAQ (reference sequence). The V end lost 6 bases, the J end lost 4 bases, and 10 bases lay between the germline ends. This CDR3 is 13 amino acids long.

The table lists this clone with a few counts. This CDR3 reads CASSLERGTAQPQHF. The CDR3 DNA follows: TGTGCCAGCAGCTTAGAACGGGGTACGGCTCAGCCCCAGCATTTT. The chain recombines TRBV7-2 with TRBJ1-5, with D uncertain. Trimming took off 1 base at V and 6 bases at J, with 13 bases between the two ends. Germline V lookup: CDR1 SGHTA, CDR2 FQGNSA. The CDR3 runs 15 residues.

This clone was observed once. The chain uses TRBV5-5 and TRBJ1-1; D is ambiguous. This CDR3 is built from 14 residues. Germline V lookup: CDR1 SGHKS, CDR2 YYEKEE (reference sequence). Trimming shortened V by 1 base and J by 0 bases, and 7 bases separated the two germline ends. CDR3 residues: CASSLLQVNTEAFF. The CDR3 coding sequence is TGTGCCAGCAGCTTGTTGCAGGTGAACACTGAAGCTTTCTTT.

This clone was recorded a few times. V usage is TRBV7-9 and J usage is TRBJ1-1; D is ambiguous. V shed 11 bases and J shed 3 bases, with 19 bases lying between them. The CDR3 has 14 residues. In germline, CDR1 is SEHNR, CDR2 FQNEAQ (reference sequence). The CDR3 sequence: CAENGILEDTEAFF. CDR3 sequence (DNA): TGTGCCGAAAACGGGATTTTGGAAGACACTGAAGCTTTCTTT.

In this sample, this clone turned up a few times. The chain is built from TRBV28 and TRBJ1-1; D not resolved. The germline V and J ends were trimmed by 5 bases and 6 bases, with 7 bases remaining between them. There are 11 residues in the CDR3. Germline loops: CDR1 MDHEN, CDR2 SYDVKM. The CDR3 is CASSTVSEAFF. CDR3 bases: TGTGCCAGCAGTACGGTGTCTGAAGCTTTCTTT.

A word on this clone: The same CDR3 can be traced to other DNA sequences in this sample. The CDR3 DNA reads TGTGCCAGTAGTATTGGGGGGGCGAGTGGAAACACCATATATTTT. Translating gives CASSIGGASGNTIYF. The V call is TRBV19, the J call TRBJ1-3; D is possibly TRBD1 (6 bases). V was cut by 3 bases and J by 3 bases, with 12 bases left in between. The CDR3 length is 15 residues. Germline CDR1 is LNHDA and CDR2 is SQIVND (reference sequence).

The chain links TRBV6-5 to TRBJ2-5, with D perhaps assigned TRBD1 or TRBD2 (7 bases each). Per germline, CDR1 MNHEY and CDR2 SVGAGI. The ends were cut back, 4 bases at V and 4 bases at J, with 16 bases in the middle. This CDR3 is built from 15 residues. The CDR3 loop reads CASSWEGAAPETQYF. The CDR3 DNA is TGTGCCAGCAGTTGGGAGGGGGCAGCTCCAGAGACCCAGTACTTC.

Only one count was recorded for this clone. This chain uses TRBV7-2 with TRBJ1-1; 10 bases align to TRBD1. The junction had 9 bases not matched to a gene; V was cut back by 5 bases and J by 3 bases. The CDR3 spans 16 residues. Germline V gene sequence: CDR1 SGHTA, CDR2 FQGNSA. The CDR3 DNA follows: TGTGCCAGCAGCGCTATCCGGGACAGGGGCCACACTGAAGCTTTCTTT. It yields the protein CASSAIRDRGHTEAFF.

This clone was recorded only once. This chain joins TRBV5-1 and TRBJ2-1, with TRBD2 identical over 7 bases. Germline assignment: CDR1 SGHRS and CDR2 YFSETQ. This CDR3 is built from 15 residues. V lost 2 bases, J lost 6 bases, and 8 bases stayed unmatched. The CDR3 DNA follows: TGCGCCAGCAGCTTCCCTGGAGCTAGCGGCAATGAGCAGTTCTTC. As protein: CASSFPGASGNEQFF.

The genes are TRBV4-3 and TRBJ2-7; TRBD2 aligns across 8 bases. This CDR3 has 16 residues. CDR1 and CDR2 from the germline V gene are LGHNA and YSLEER. After removal of 0 bases from V and 2 bases from J, the junction contained 6 bases not matched to a gene. The CDR3 here is CASSQEASGSTYEQYF. The CDR3 DNA is TGCGCCAGCAGCCAAGAAGCAAGCGGGAGTACCTACGAGCAGTACTTC.

V gene TRBV5-1 combines with J gene TRBJ2-7, with 7 nucleotides matching TRBD1. V gave up 7 bases and J gave up 1 base; unmatched junction bases: 5. Germline assignment: CDR1 SGHRS and CDR2 YFSETQ. This CDR3 is built from 13 residues. The CDR3 loop is CASGRQGSYEQYF. The CDR3 DNA sequence: TGCGCCAGCGGAAGACAGGGTTCCTACGAGCAGTACTTC.

V and J are TRBV18 and TRBJ1-2, with D perhaps matching TRBD1 (6 bases). V was cut by 8 bases and J by 4 bases, with 8 bases left in between. Germline CDR1 and CDR2: KGHSH and LQKENI. The CDR3 contains 11 residues. DNA for the CDR3: TGTGCCAGCCGGACAGTCTATGGCTACACCTTC. It translates to CASRTVYGYTF. Combining the CDR3 with reference TRBV18 and TRBJ1-2 gives the whole variable domain NAGVMQNPRHLVRRRGQEARLRCSPMKGHSHVYWYRQLPEEGLKFMVYLQKENIIDESGMPKERFSAEFPKEGPSILRIQQVVRGDSAAYFCASRTVYGYTFGSGTRLTVV.

V usage is TRBV7-3 and J usage is TRBJ2-7, with D possibly being TRBD1 or TRBD2 (5 bases each). The CDR3 loop spans 19 amino acids. Trimming took 2 bases from V and 3 from J, leaving 26 bases between them. Germline V CDR1 and CDR2: SGHTA, FQGTGA. The CDR3 bases are TGTGCCAGCAGCTTATTTTCCGGGGCAGGGAGCTTCCCCGGCTACGAGCAGTACTTC. Translating it yields CASSLFSGAGSFPGYEQYF.

This chain uses TRBV7-6 with TRBJ2-3; D is perhaps TRBD1 (6 bases). V lost 0 bases and J lost 7, with 11 bases in between. Germline values: CDR1 SGHVS, CDR2 FNYEAQ. The CDR3 sequence is 14 residues long. CDR3 bases: TGTGCCAGCAGCTTAGCACAGGGACCCAATACGCAGTATTTT. This encodes CASSLAQGPNTQYF.

The genes are TRBV7-9 and TRBJ2-1, with a possible D match to TRBD2 (5 bases). Germline CDR1 is SEHNR and CDR2 is FQNEAQ (reference sequence). V was shortened by 5 bases and J by 9 bases, with 20 bases between the two germline ends. This CDR3 has 15 residues. CDR3 loop: CASSPPSGPVGEQFF. The CDR3 DNA reads as TGTGCCAGCAGCCCCCCGAGCGGACCTGTCGGTGAGCAGTTCTTC.

V gene TRBV28 combines with J gene TRBJ1-5, with D possibly TRBD1 on 5 matching bases. V lost 3 bases, J lost 0 bases, and 18 bases lay in between. Germline V CDR1 and CDR2: MDHEN, SYDVKM. The CDR3 is made up of 18 amino acids. For the CDR3, the DNA is TGTGCCAGCAGTTTGATCGGCACAGGAGATTATAGCAATCAGCCCCAGCATTTT. It encodes CASSLIGTGDYSNQPQHF. The variable domain in full, completed from reference TRBV28 and TRBJ1-5, reads DVKVTQSSRYLVKRTGEKVFLECVQDMDHENMFWYRQDPGLGLRLIYFSYDVKMKEKGDIPEGYSVSREKKERFSLILESASTNQTSMYLCASSLIGTGDYSNQPQHFGDGTRLSIL.

The chain has TRBV30 and TRBJ2-3; D is unclear. V was trimmed by 0 bases and J by 4 bases, leaving 8 bases between them. The germline gives CDR1 GTSNPN, CDR2 SVGIG (reference sequence). The CDR3 length is 13 residues. CDR3 nucleotides: TGTGCCTGGAGTGTACTCTTGGCAGATACGCAGTATTTT. This encodes CAWSVLLADTQYF.

This clone was seen more than once but under ten times. The chain carries TRBV4-1 and TRBJ2-1; TRBD2 might be the D (6 bases). V gave up 1 base and J gave up 6 bases, with 13 bases separating them. The germline gives CDR1 MGHRA, CDR2 YSYEKL. This CDR3 spans 15 amino acids. CDR3: CASSQGAGRGNEQFF. DNA of the CDR3: TGCGCCAGCAGCCAAGGGGCTGGGCGGGGCAATGAGCAGTTCTTC.

This clone occurred a few times. This chain uses TRBV19 with TRBJ1-1; no reliable D call. The CDR3 is 12 amino acids. Germline-derived CDR1 and CDR2 are LNHDA and SQIVND (reference sequence). Trimming pared 5 bases from V and 4 bases from J, leaving 8 bases between. The CDR3 nucleotides are TGTGCCAGTAGTTATGTGGGCACTGAAGCTTTCTTT. It translates to CASSYVGTEAFF.